These 14 T cell receptor beta chains originate from one sample sequenced in a study of identical twins. MiXCR, applied by TCRdb to the 5' RACE reads, yields one record per CDR3 protein. The sample yields some 1,700,000 distinct CDR3 sequences, about 32% seen once. Material: cord blood. Receptor source: a newborn girl in good health.

The sample holds a few counts of this clonotype. The chain employs TRBV5-6 and TRBJ1-1; no firm D call. Trimming stripped 4 bases from V and 1 base from J, with 14 bases between. CDR3 length: 15 residues. Looked up from germline, CDR1 is SGHDT and CDR2 is YYEEEE. CDR3 loop: CASSPGAGRNTEAFF. The DNA for the CDR3 is TGTGCCAGCAGCCCGGGAGCGGGAAGGAACACTGAAGCTTTCTTT.

This clonotype has just one count. DNA of the CDR3: TGTGCCAGCTTTCATTTAAGAACCGGGGAGCTGTTTTTT. Translation gives CASFHLRTGELFF. This rearrangement joins TRBV3-1 to TRBJ2-2; no clear D. Deletions cut 8 bases from V and 5 bases from J, with 12 bases between. Germline lookup yields CDR1 LGHDT and CDR2 YNNKEL (reference sequence). This CDR3 spans 13 amino acids. Together with reference TRBV3-1 and TRBJ2-2, the CDR3 gives the full variable domain: DTAVSQTPKYLVTQMGNDKSIKCEQNLGHDTMYWYKQDSKKFLKIMFSYNNKELIINETVPNRFSPKSPDKAHLNLHINSLELGDSAVYFCASFHLRTGELFFGEGSRLTVL.

This clonotype showed up just a few times. The chain joins TRBV4-2 to TRBJ1-5; no definite D call. The CDR3 runs to 15 residues. Germline loops: CDR1 LGHNA, CDR2 YNFKEQ. V lost 0 bases to trimming and J lost 3 bases, with 9 bases between them. In DNA form, the CDR3 reads TGTGCCAGCAGCCAAGAACCAGAGCCCAATCAGCCCCAGCATTTT. It translates to CASSQEPEPNQPQHF.

The CDR3 sequence is CASSVMWMNTEAFF. CDR3 DNA: TGTGCCAGCAGTGTAATGTGGATGAACACTGAAGCTTTCTTT. This sequence joins TRBV6-1 and TRBJ1-1, with D unclear. The V gene's germline CDR1 is MNHNS and CDR2 SASEGT. The V gene lost 4 bases and the J gene lost 0 bases, with 9 bases spanning the gap. The CDR3 has 14 residues.

This clonotype has only one observation. V is TRBV29-1 and J is TRBJ2-1; TRBD2 agrees at 7 bases. The DNA end favors TRBJ2-7, so the J call may be wrong. The CDR3 sequence is 14 residues long. Germline V lookup: CDR1 SQVTM, CDR2 ANQGSEA. The CDR3, as DNA: TGCAGCGTTGGGGTGGGAGGGGCGTACAATGAGCAGTACTTC. It translates to CSVGVGGAYNEQYF.

In its sample, this clonotype was seen a few times. The chain is built from TRBV6-6 and TRBJ2-1, with 10 bases lining up with TRBD2. This CDR3 is built from 16 residues. Germline loops: CDR1 MNHNY, CDR2 SVGAGI (reference sequence). Germline trimming cut 6 bases from V and 7 bases from J; bases unmatched to any gene: 12. The CDR3 DNA reads as TGTGCCAGCAGAATCCGACTAGCGGGCCCAGGGAATGAGCAGTTCTTC. It translates to CASRIRLAGPGNEQFF.

This clonotype was counted a few times. V and J are TRBV4-1 and TRBJ2-1; 16 nucleotides align to TRBD2. V trimming: 2 bases; J trimming: 5 bases; junction bases outside the gene matches: 3. This CDR3 contains 17 residues. The germline CDR1 and CDR2 sequences are MGHRA and YSYEKL. The CDR3, as DNA: TGCGCCAGCAGCCAATCTGGGACTAGCGGGGGGGACAATGAGCAGTTCTTC. Translated, it gives CASSQSGTSGGDNEQFF.

This chain joins TRBV20-1 and TRBJ2-2; D is perhaps TRBD2 (6 bases). The length of the CDR3 is 16 residues. Germline V gives CDR1 DFQATT, CDR2 SNEGSKA (reference sequence). With 6 bases removed from V and 5 bases from J, the gap between germline ends came to 22 bases. The CDR3 loop reads CSAIDISSRETGELFF. The CDR3 bases are TGCAGTGCGATAGACATCTCTTCTCGGGAGACCGGGGAGCTGTTTTTT.

This clonotype was seen a handful of times. The V and J genes are TRBV5-1 and TRBJ2-5; D gene unclear. CDR3 length equals 14 residues. The V end lost 7 bases, the J end lost 1 base, and 14 bases lay between the germline ends. CDR1 and CDR2 from the germline V gene are SGHRS and YFSETQ. The CDR3 region is CASRRLNVQETQYF. The CDR3 DNA sequence: TGCGCCAGCCGCCGACTGAACGTCCAAGAGACCCAGTACTTC.

V and J are TRBV11-2 and TRBJ2-5; D possibly matches TRBD1 or TRBD2 (5 bases each). The germline V gene encodes CDR1 SGHAT and CDR2 FQNNGV. V was pared by 4 bases and J by 5 bases, with 14 bases between. The CDR3 length is 14 residues. CDR3 nucleotide sequence: TGTGCCAGCAGCTCGGGACCCCTAAGGGAGACCCAGTACTTC. It specifies CASSSGPLRETQYF.

This clonotype was seen a few times. The J gene is TRBJ1-2, the V gene TRBV29-1, with unresolved D. Per germline, CDR1 SQVTM and CDR2 ANQGSEA. This CDR3 comprises 9 residues. V lost 7 bases to trimming and J lost 10 bases, with 10 bases between them. The CDR3 reads CSDDLDYTF. In nucleotides, the CDR3 is TGCAGCGACGATTTGGACTACACCTTC.

The chain employs TRBV18 and TRBJ1-4, with a tentative D call TRBD1 (5 bases). Germline CDR1 is KGHSH and CDR2 is LQKENI. Trimming took 6 bases from V and 2 from J, leaving 22 bases between them. The CDR3 extends over 18 amino acids. This CDR3 reads CASSTGSQGLTTNEKLFF. CDR3 nucleotides: TGTGCCAGCTCCACCGGGTCGCAGGGCTTAACTACTAATGAAAAACTGTTTTTT.

This chain links TRBV7-2 with TRBJ1-2, with D hard to call. The CDR3 spans 15 residues. The germline V gene has CDR1 SGHTA and CDR2 FQGNSA. The germline V and J ends were trimmed by 6 bases and 8 bases, with 22 bases remaining between them. As DNA, the CDR3 is TGTGCCAGCAGTAATCGAACCCCTACCTTCGGGGGCTACACCTTC. The encoded protein is CASSNRTPTFGGYTF.

This clonotype has a count of ten or more. The gene calls are TRBV12-3 or TRBV12-4 and TRBJ2-3; TRBD2 matches 8 bases. With 4 bases clipped from V and 2 bases from J, the junction kept 5 bases outside the gene matches. The CDR3 consists of 15 residues. This chain's CDR3 is CASSSSGGPTDTQYF. The CDR3, as DNA: TGTGCCAGCAGTTCAAGCGGGGGCCCCACAGATACGCAGTATTTT.